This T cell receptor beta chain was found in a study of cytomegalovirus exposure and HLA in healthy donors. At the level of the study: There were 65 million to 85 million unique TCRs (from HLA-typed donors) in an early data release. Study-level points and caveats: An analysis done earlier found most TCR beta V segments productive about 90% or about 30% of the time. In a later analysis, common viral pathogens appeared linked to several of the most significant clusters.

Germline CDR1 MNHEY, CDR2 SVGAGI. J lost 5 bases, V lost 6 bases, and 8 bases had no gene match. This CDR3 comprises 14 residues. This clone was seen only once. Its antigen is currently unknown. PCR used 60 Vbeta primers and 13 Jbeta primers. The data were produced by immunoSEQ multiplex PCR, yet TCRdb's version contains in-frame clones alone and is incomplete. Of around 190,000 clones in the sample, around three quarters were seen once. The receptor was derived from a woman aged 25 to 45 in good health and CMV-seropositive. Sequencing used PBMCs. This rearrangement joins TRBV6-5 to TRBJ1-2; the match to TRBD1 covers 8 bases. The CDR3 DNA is TGTGCCAGCAGATTCGGACAGGGTCTATATGGCTACACCTTC. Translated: CASRFGQGLYGYTF.